These T cell receptor beta chains were read from a single sample in a study of identical twins. TCRdb independently ran MiXCR on the 5' RACE reads; one entry per CDR3 protein. The sample contains more than 400,000 distinct CDR3 sequences, about 16% of which appear only once. These data were also reused for a study on yellow fever vaccine responses in identical twins.

The sequenced sample consisted of CD4+ T cells sorted from blood. The receptors originated from a woman aged 18-35 years in good health. Both conserved end residues are part of each CDR3. Each record gives: J gene, D gene, clone size, V gene, CDR3 DNA, CDR3 protein. A D gene is named only where the DNA matches it firmly. Not all rows give a size; the values are once, few, many and, for expanded clones, a class.

j_call: TRBJ1-2; d_call: NA; clone_size: NA; v_call: TRBV10-3; cdr3_nt: TGTGCCATCAGTGTTCAGGGGTCGCATGGCTACACCTTC; cdr3_aa: CAISVQGSHGYTF
j_call: TRBJ2-5; d_call: NA; clone_size: NA; v_call: TRBV6-5; cdr3_nt: TGTGCCAGCAGTTACGCAACAGGGCTGGAGACCCAGTACTTC; cdr3_aa: CASSYATGLETQYF
j_call: TRBJ1-4; d_call: NA; clone_size: NA; v_call: TRBV2; cdr3_nt: TGTGCCAGCACGGCGGAAGTTAGGGAAAAACTGTTTTTT; cdr3_aa: CASTAEVREKLFF
j_call: TRBJ2-2; d_call: NA; clone_size: NA; v_call: TRBV28; cdr3_nt: TGTGCCAGCAGTTCAGCGGGCTCTAGGGGGGAGCTGTTTTTT; cdr3_aa: CASSSAGSRGELFF
j_call: TRBJ2-5; d_call: NA; clone_size: NA; v_call: TRBV7-9; cdr3_nt: TGTGCCAGCAGCTTTGGACAGCAACAAGAGACCCAGTACTTC; cdr3_aa: CASSFGQQQETQYF
j_call: TRBJ2-1; d_call: TRBD2; clone_size: NA; v_call: TRBV7-2; cdr3_nt: TGTGCCAGCAGCCGGACTAGCGGGGGCCTCAATGAGCAGTTCTTC; cdr3_aa: CASSRTSGGLNEQFF
j_call: TRBJ1-1; d_call: TRBD1; clone_size: NA; v_call: TRBV10-2; cdr3_nt: TGCGCCAGCAGTCTACAGGGGGGGCATTCGGCTTTCTTT; cdr3_aa: CASSLQGGHSAFF
j_call: TRBJ2-1; d_call: NA; clone_size: few; v_call: TRBV20-1; cdr3_nt: TGCAGTGCCCCCTACGCAGGGGGGGATGAGCAGTTCTTC; cdr3_aa: CSAPYAGGDEQFF
j_call: TRBJ2-3; d_call: TRBD2; clone_size: NA; v_call: TRBV29-1; cdr3_nt: TGCAGCATCCTAGCGGGAGCCCCAGATACGCAGTATTTT; cdr3_aa: CSILAGAPDTQYF
j_call: TRBJ2-3; d_call: NA; clone_size: NA; v_call: TRBV7-9; cdr3_nt: TGTGCCAGCAGCCCCCGGGGCTCCGGGAATACGCAGTATTTT; cdr3_aa: CASSPRGSGNTQYF
j_call: TRBJ1-2; d_call: TRBD1; clone_size: few; v_call: TRBV3-1; cdr3_nt: TGTGCCAGCAGCCAAGAATGGACAGGGGCTGATGGCTACACCTTC; cdr3_aa: CASSQEWTGADGYTF
j_call: TRBJ2-1; d_call: NA; clone_size: few; v_call: TRBV13; cdr3_nt: TGTGCCAGCAGCTTAGGGGGGGCCACCTACAATGAGCAGTTCTTC; cdr3_aa: CASSLGGATYNEQFF
j_call: TRBJ2-3; d_call: NA; clone_size: NA; v_call: TRBV7-9; cdr3_nt: TGTGCCAGCAGTTCTTACGGGGCTAGCACAGATACGCAGTATTTT; cdr3_aa: CASSSYGASTDTQYF
j_call: TRBJ2-7; d_call: TRBD1; clone_size: few; v_call: TRBV12-3/TRBV12-4; cdr3_nt: TGTGCCAGCAGTTTCGTTGCCGGGACAGGGATACACGAGCAGTACTTC; cdr3_aa: CASSFVAGTGIHEQYF
j_call: TRBJ1-6; d_call: NA; clone_size: few; v_call: TRBV5-1; cdr3_nt: TGCGCCAGCAGCCCGGGGGAGGGGTTTTCACCCCTCCACTTT; cdr3_aa: CASSPGEGFSPLHF
j_call: TRBJ2-3; d_call: TRBD2; clone_size: NA; v_call: TRBV3-1; cdr3_nt: TGTGCCAGCAGCCAAGGGGTGCGGGGGGGCCGCACAGATACGCAGTATTTT; cdr3_aa: CASSQGVRGGRTDTQYF
j_call: TRBJ1-2; d_call: NA; clone_size: many; v_call: TRBV5-1; cdr3_nt: TGCGCCAGCAGCTTGGCCAACGCGAGGGGCTCTGACTATGGCTACACCTTC; cdr3_aa: CASSLANARGSDYGYTF